The rows below give T cell receptor beta chains drawn from one sample of a study of OX40 agonist ivuxolimab in advanced cancers. Produced via immunoSEQ multiplex PCR; TCRdb's table is partial and in-frame only. The sample has 20,000 to 25,000 clones; approximately 87% are singletons. Sequenced here: CD4+ or CD8+ T cells sorted from blood, sampled in a trial of the OX40 agonist ivuxolimab. These receptor sequences come from an adult with an advanced solid tumor such as melanoma, head and neck, liver or kidney cancer. CDR3s include the opening cysteine and the closing phenylalanine or tryptophan. The order of the fields is J gene, D gene, clone size, V gene, CDR3 protein, CDR3 DNA. D genes are given only for firm matches. Clone size is shown for a subset of rows, as once, few, many or a class of expanded clone.

TRBJ2-4,.,.,TRBV5-6,CASSLKLKNIQYF,TGTGCCAGCAGCTTGAAACTCAAAAACATTCAGTACTTC
TRBJ2-3,.,.,TRBV11-3,CASSLGVGGTQYF,TGTGCCAGCAGCTTAGGGGTTGGGGGTACGCAGTATTTT
TRBJ1-5,TRBD1,few,TRBV28,CASSLALGQPNQPQHF,TGTGCCAGCAGTTTAGCCTTGGGACAGCCAAATCAGCCCCAGCATTTT
TRBJ2-7,TRBD2,.,TRBV14,CASSQDRWGEAGDYEQYF,TGTGCCAGCAGCCAAGATAGGTGGGGGGAAGCGGGAGACTACGAGCAGTACTTC
TRBJ1-5,.,.,TRBV28,CASSFGGTSNQPQHF,TGTGCCAGCAGTTTTGGGGGGACGAGCAATCAGCCCCAGCATTTT
TRBJ2-3,.,.,TRBV2,CASSPGTPSTDTQYF,TGTGCCAGCAGTCCCGGGACACCCAGCACAGATACGCAGTATTTT
TRBJ2-2,.,.,TRBV23-1,CASRKTNTGELFF,TGCGCCAGCAGAAAAACGAACACCGGGGAGCTGTTTTTT
TRBJ2-1,TRBD2,.,TRBV11-1,CASSFWTSGGFSSYNEQFF,TGTGCCAGCAGCTTCTGGACTAGCGGGGGGTTTAGCTCCTACAATGAGCAGTTCTTC
TRBJ2-7,TRBD2,.,TRBV28,CASSSSRGGPGEQYF,TGTGCCAGCAGCTCCAGCCGGGGGGGTCCCGGAGAGCAGTACTTC
TRBJ1-1,TRBD1,.,TRBV14,CASSLGQVQAFF,TGTGCCAGCAGCCTAGGACAGGTTCAAGCTTTCTTT
TRBJ2-7,.,.,TRBV7-9,CASSLEGRPYEQYF,TGTGCCAGCAGCTTAGAAGGGAGGCCCTACGAGCAGTACTTC
TRBJ2-7,TRBD1,.,TRBV11-2,CASSAAGTASSYEQYF,TGTGCCAGCAGCGCTGCCGGGACAGCTTCCTCCTACGAGCAGTACTTC
TRBJ2-2,.,.,TRBV18,CASSTWSTGELFF,TGTGCCAGCTCAACATGGTCCACCGGGGAGCTGTTTTTT
TRBJ2-7,TRBD2,.,TRBV7-8,CASRPGGVIYEQYF,TGTGCCAGCAGGCCGGGGGGAGTGATCTACGAGCAGTACTTC
TRBJ2-3,.,.,TRBV27,CASSLGGITDTQYF,TGTGCCAGCAGTTTGGGTGGGATCACAGATACGCAGTATTTT
TRBJ2-1,.,once,TRBV4-1,CASSQDPGPIEQFF,TGCGCCAGCAGCCAAGATCCAGGGCCTATAGAGCAGTTCTTC
TRBJ1-1,.,.,TRBV27,CASSQGPPEAFF,TGTGCCAGCAGTCAGGGTCCCCCTGAAGCTTTCTTT
TRBJ2-7,.,.,TRBV28,CASRGTALEQYF,TGTGCCAGCAGGGGAACCGCACTCGAGCAGTACTTC
TRBJ2-1,TRBD2,medium-sized,TRBV27,CASRTSGTSGYNEQFF,TGTGCCAGCAGAACATCCGGGACTAGCGGGTACAATGAGCAGTTCTTC
TRBJ1-2,TRBD1,.,TRBV13,CASSVRDRLFQEGYTF,TGTGCCAGCAGCGTAAGGGACAGACTATTCCAGGAGGGCTACACCTTC
TRBJ1-3,.,.,TRBV9,CASSARDSGNTIYF,TGTGCCAGCAGCGCTCGGGACTCTGGAAACACCATATATTTT
TRBJ2-5,.,.,TRBV15,CATSRYLQIGETQYF,TGTGCCACCAGCAGATACTTACAGATCGGGGAGACCCAGTACTTC
TRBJ1-1,.,.,TRBV29-1,CSAEGQTDTEAFF,TGCAGCGCCGAAGGACAGACAGACACTGAAGCTTTCTTT
TRBJ2-7,.,.,TRBV11-2,CASSFSPGSYEQYF,TGTGCCAGCAGCTTCTCCCCCGGGTCCTACGAGCAGTACTTC
TRBJ2-7,.,.,TRBV6-5,CASSLALRYEQYF,TGTGCCAGCAGCCTAGCGCTGCGGTACGAGCAGTACTTC
TRBJ1-5,.,.,TRBV18,CASSPGGRESRQPQHF,TGTGCCAGCTCACCAGGAGGAAGGGAAAGTAGACAGCCCCAGCATTTT
TRBJ2-2,.,.,TRBV7-8,CASSLPSGNTGELFF,TGTGCCAGCAGCTTGCCATCCGGGAACACCGGGGAGCTGTTTTTT
TRBJ2-1,.,few,TRBV7-2,CASSLSDASLREQFF,TGTGCCAGCAGCTTAAGCGACGCCTCTTTAAGGGAGCAGTTCTTC
TRBJ2-2,.,.,TRBV27,CASCPSNTGELFF,TGTGCCAGCTGCCCCTCGAACACCGGGGAGCTGTTTTTT
TRBJ1-2,.,.,TRBV7-8,CASSLETENYGYTF,TGTGCCAGCAGCTTAGAGACGGAGAACTATGGCTACACCTTC
TRBJ2-7,.,.,TRBV7-2,CASSLWSLREQYF,TGTGCCAGCAGCTTATGGTCCTTACGAGAGCAGTACTTC
TRBJ2-7,.,.,TRBV28,CASSPLHGTYEQYF,TGTGCCAGCAGCCCCCTGCATGGTACCTACGAGCAGTACTTC
TRBJ1-1,TRBD1,.,TRBV28,CASSPRPDRVNTEAFF,TGTGCCAGCAGTCCCCGCCCCGACAGGGTGAACACTGAAGCTTTCTTT
TRBJ2-7,.,.,TRBV7-9,CASSPRDLRGSYEQYF,TGTGCCAGCAGCCCTAGAGACCTCAGGGGATCCTACGAGCAGTACTTC
TRBJ2-5,TRBD2,.,TRBV6-5,CASSRGLDPEETQYF,TGTGCCAGCAGCCGCGGACTAGACCCCGAAGAGACCCAGTACTTC
TRBJ1-3,.,.,TRBV7-8,CASSLGGTGNTIYF,TGTGCCAGCAGCTTGGGTGGGACTGGAAACACCATATATTTT
TRBJ2-1,TRBD1,.,TRBV2,CATPGQGVWNEQFF,TGTGCCACCCCGGGACAGGGGGTGTGGAATGAGCAGTTCTTC
TRBJ1-1,TRBD1,.,TRBV27,CASRPGTVPEAFF,TGTGCCAGCAGACCGGGGACAGTACCTGAAGCTTTCTTT
TRBJ1-1,.,.,TRBV29-1,CSVTGGNAEAFF,TGCAGCGTTACGGGAGGGAACGCTGAAGCTTTCTTT
TRBJ2-7,TRBD2,.,TRBV7-9,CASSSGPGLAVYEQYF,TGTGCCAGCAGCTCCGGACCAGGACTAGCGGTGTACGAGCAGTACTTC
TRBJ2-6,.,once,TRBV2,CASSEVFSGANVLTF,TGTGCCAGCAGTGAAGTGTTCTCTGGGGCCAACGTCCTGACTTTC
TRBJ1-4,.,.,TRBV5-4,CASSLGDLVNEKLFF,TGTGCCAGCAGCTTGGGGGACTTGGTTAATGAAAAACTGTTTTTT
TRBJ1-5,.,few,TRBV6-1,CASSEWGLMSNQPQHF,TGTGCCAGCAGTGAATGGGGGCTTATGAGCAATCAGCCCCAGCATTTT
TRBJ1-1,.,once,TRBV6-1,CASRLGPEAFF,TGTGCCAGCAGACTTGGGCCTGAAGCTTTCTTT
TRBJ1-1,TRBD1,few,TRBV19,CASRGQGWNTEAFF,TGTGCCAGTAGGGGACAGGGATGGAACACTGAAGCTTTCTTT
TRBJ2-7,TRBD2,.,TRBV27,CASSYAGEYEQYF,TGTGCCAGCAGTTACGCGGGAGAGTACGAGCAGTACTTC
TRBJ1-5,.,few,TRBV2,CASSVPGESNQPQHF,TGTGCCAGCAGTGTTCCAGGAGAGAGCAATCAGCCCCAGCATTTT
TRBJ1-2,.,.,TRBV28,CASSPSDSYGYTF,TGTGCCAGCAGTCCTTCCGACTCTTATGGCTACACCTTC